This T cell receptor (beta chain) is from a study of cytomegalovirus exposure and HLA in healthy donors. On the study more broadly: The approximately 130 validation repertoires and the 666 first-cohort repertoires shared a platform, a later analysis reported. Study observations and caveats: Overall, roughly 150 TCR beta chains were annotated as cytomegalovirus-associated. First-cohort TCR clusters tended to co-occur in the approximately 110 validation repertoires, a later analysis found. Per published reports, the classifier diagnosed cytomegalovirus status with high specificity and sensitivity.

The length of the CDR3 is 14 residues. Trimming removed 1 base at V and 6 bases at J, with 12 bases between. The germline gives CDR1 KGHSH, CDR2 LQKENI. Concerning this clone: What it recognizes is unknown.

Repertoires were generated with immunoSEQ multiplex PCR, while TCRdb's copy carries only in-frame clones and drops some. The table has about 68,000 clones, roughly 96% seen once; the top ten hold under 2.5%. Source material: PBMCs. The sequence was obtained from a young man in good health and CMV-seronegative. This sequence joins TRBV18 and TRBJ1-2; no firm D call. The DNA of the CDR3 is TGTGCCAGCTCACCACAGAGCCTCGGGAATGGCTACACCTTC. Residues: CASSPQSLGNGYTF.